One and the same sample provided the 21 T cell receptor beta chains below, sequenced in a study of T-cell memory formation after mild COVID-19. TCRdb processed the 5' RACE reads anew with MiXCR; each CDR3 protein has one entry. This table holds roughly 42,000 distinct CDR3 sequences, 7.3% found once. Source material: PBMCs or a T cell subset sorted from them (not recorded which). The receptor set was obtained from a man younger than 35 who had mild COVID-19 (a few samples of this study predate the infection). Cell type and time point are not known.

V and J are TRBV9 and TRBJ2-5; no firm D call. CDR1 and CDR2 from the germline V gene are SGDLS and YYNGEE. Trimming removed 1 base at V and 2 bases at J, with 3 bases between. CDR3 length: 12 residues. CDR3 protein: CASSVSQETQYF. The CDR3 DNA reads TGTGCCAGCAGCGTATCACAAGAGACCCAGTACTTC. The full variable domain, completed using reference TRBV9 and TRBJ2-5, is DSGVTQTPKHLITATGQRVTLRCSPRSGDLSVYWYQQSLDQGLQFLIQYYNGEERAKGNILERFSAQQFPDLHSELNLSSLELGDSALYFCASSVSQETQYFGPGTRLLVL.

This clonotype was seen a handful of times. The chain is built from TRBV5-5 and TRBJ2-7, with TRBD1 identical over 10 bases. CDR3 length: 13 amino acids. J gave up 4 bases and V 7 bases, and 5 bases lay outside the gene matches. CDR1 SGHKS and CDR2 YYEKEE come from the germline V gene (reference sequence). The CDR3 coding sequence is TGTGCCAGCCAGACAGGGGGCTCGTACGAGCAGTACTTC. Translating it yields CASQTGGSYEQYF.

The chain links TRBV3-1 to TRBJ2-7, with D tentatively TRBD1 (6 bases). V was trimmed by 4 bases and J by 2 bases, leaving 9 bases between them. The CDR3 contains 13 residues. In germline, CDR1 is LGHDT, CDR2 YNNKEL (reference sequence). The CDR3 DNA is TGTGCCAGCAGCCCGGGACACACCTACGAGCAGTACGTC. This sequence encodes CASSPGHTYEQYV.

As to this clonotype: A much larger clone is a single base away; this may be a read error. This chain connects TRBV29-1 to TRBJ1-1; unclear D gene. Germline-derived CDR1 and CDR2 are SQVTM and ANQGSEA. The CDR3 length is 13 residues. CDR3 DNA: TGCAGCGCGGAAGACGGGATGAACACTGAAGCTTCCTTT. The encoded protein is CSAEDGMNTEASF.

The V and J genes are TRBV4-1 and TRBJ1-1; 9 bases are a match to TRBD1. The V gene end was trimmed by 2 bases and the J gene end by 4 bases; junction bases not matched to a gene: 5. Germline V gives CDR1 MGHRA, CDR2 YSYEKL. The length of the CDR3 is 15 residues. This CDR3 reads CASSQMGTGSTEAFF. CDR3 DNA: TGCGCCAGCAGCCAAATGGGGACAGGGTCCACTGAAGCTTTCTTT.

The chain carries TRBV5-6 and TRBJ2-3; TRBD1 is a possible D gene (6 bases). The CDR3 is made up of 14 amino acids. V lost 1 base and J 1 base, leaving 7 bases between the germline ends. From germline, CDR1 is SGHDT and CDR2 YYEEEE. Written as DNA, the CDR3 is TGTGCCAGCAGCTTGAGACAGGGCACAGATACGCAGTATTTT. Translation gives CASSLRQGTDTQYF.

This clonotype was seen ten or more times. A junction end diverges from the germline sequence, so it may reflect a read error. The chain has TRBV29-1 and TRBJ2-2; D is possibly TRBD1 (5 bases). Germline values: CDR1 SQVTM, CDR2 ANQGSEA. The CDR3 totals 14 residues. The CDR3 sequence is CSVGSPGNAGELFF. The CDR3 DNA follows: TGCAGCGTGGGGTCACCAGGGAACGCCGGGGAGCTGTTTTTT.

The sample holds a few counts of this clonotype. The rearrangement uses TRBV18 and TRBJ2-7; D is unresolved. Germline assignment: CDR1 KGHSH and CDR2 LQKENI. V was shortened by 3 bases and J by 3 bases, with 9 bases between the two germline ends. The length of the CDR3 is 13 residues. The DNA of the CDR3 is TGTGCCAGCTCACCCGCCATAAACTACGAGCAGTACTTC. Its translation is CASSPAINYEQYF.

This clonotype was seen a few times. V usage is TRBV4-3 and J usage is TRBJ2-5, with a tentative D call TRBD2 (6 bases). V dropped 0 bases and J dropped 10 bases, with 15 bases sitting between them. CDR1 and CDR2 (germline): LGHNA, YSLEER. The CDR3 totals 14 residues. The CDR3 reads CASSQDLLAVRQYF. CDR3 DNA sequence: TGCGCCAGCAGCCAAGACCTTTTAGCGGTCCGCCAGTACTTC.

This clonotype was picked up a small number of times. The chain links TRBV5-1 to TRBJ1-6, with D perhaps matching TRBD1 (6 bases). The germline gives CDR1 SGHRS, CDR2 YFSETQ. V lost 5 bases and J 7 bases, leaving 13 bases between the germline ends. This CDR3 comprises 14 residues. The DNA of the CDR3 is TGCGCCAGCAGAACTACAGGGAGAAATTCACCCCTCCACTTT. Protein sequence: CASRTTGRNSPLHF.

This clonotype turned up a few times. The V call is TRBV2, the J call TRBJ2-7, with 10 nucleotides matching TRBD2. After removal of 5 bases from V and 0 bases from J, the junction contained 1 base not matched to a gene. CDR1 is SNHLY, CDR2 FYNNEI, per germline. The CDR3 length is 14 residues. The CDR3, as DNA: TGTGCCAGCAGTCGGACTAGCGGCTCCTACGAGCAGTACTTC. This encodes CASSRTSGSYEQYF.

This clonotype has a handful of counts. A read error may produce the germline difference seen at one junction end. The chain is built from TRBV3-1 and TRBJ1-5; 8 positions match TRBD1. Germline V gene sequence: CDR1 LGHDT, CDR2 YNNKEL (reference sequence). The CDR3 totals 15 residues. CDR3 in amino acids: CASSNARQGNRPQHF. In nucleotides, the CDR3 is TGTGCCAGCAGCAACGCGAGACAGGGGAATCGGCCCCAGCATTTT.

This clonotype was seen at least ten times. The chain carries TRBV5-1 and TRBJ2-5; TRBD2 agrees at 12 bases. Trimming at V came to 4 bases and at J to 4 bases, leaving 2 bases not matched to a gene. The length of the CDR3 is 14 residues. In germline, CDR1 is SGHRS, CDR2 YFSETQ. DNA of the CDR3: TGCGCCAGCAGCGTGGGACTAGCGGGAGAGACCCAGTACTTC. It is translated as CASSVGLAGETQYF.

This clonotype showed up many times. The V call is TRBV7-2, the J call TRBJ2-2, with unresolved D. This CDR3 is 14 amino acids long. V was cut by 0 bases and J by 5 bases, with 7 bases left in between. Germline V gene data show CDR1 as SGHTA and CDR2 as FQGNSA. The CDR3 region has the DNA TGTGCCAGCAGCTTAGCTCATCTAACCGGGGAGCTGTTTTTT. It encodes CASSLAHLTGELFF.

This clonotype was counted ten times or more. CDR3 sequence reads: CSAGLSPADTQYF. The CDR3 region has the DNA TGCAGTGCGGGTCTCTCCCCCGCGGATACGCAGTATTTT. The chain combines TRBV20-1 with TRBJ2-3; D unresolved. The germline V gene encodes CDR1 DFQATT and CDR2 SNEGSKA (reference sequence). Trimming cost V 6 bases and J 6 bases, with 16 bases left between them. The CDR3 is made up of 13 amino acids.

In this sample, this clonotype turned up a few times. This chain links TRBV6-5 with TRBJ2-1; 13 bases align to TRBD2. This CDR3 comprises 18 residues. With V trimmed by 1 base and J by 4 bases, 7 bases remained unmatched. Germline loops: CDR1 MNHEY, CDR2 SVGAGI. The CDR3 DNA reads as TGTGCCAGCAGTTACTTTAGGACTAGCGGGGGAGCATACAATGAGCAGTTCTTC. This encodes CASSYFRTSGGAYNEQFF.

This clonotype showed up just a few times. This rearrangement joins TRBV7-9 to TRBJ2-3; TRBD1 might be the D (5 bases). CDR1 is SEHNR, CDR2 FQNEAQ, per germline (reference sequence). V was shortened by 1 base and J by 2 bases, with 13 bases between the two germline ends. The CDR3 is 16 amino acids. In DNA form, the CDR3 reads TGTGCCAGCAGCTTAGTCAAGGGGCCTTTCACAGATACGCAGTATTTT. It yields the protein CASSLVKGPFTDTQYF. Variable domain in full (rest from reference TRBV7-9 and TRBJ2-3): DTGVSQNPRHKITKRGQNVTFRCDPISEHNRLYWYRQTLGQGPEFLTYFQNEAQLEKSRLLSDRFSAERPKGSFSTLEIQRTEQGDSAMYLCASSLVKGPFTDTQYFGPGTRLTVL.

Many counts were recorded for this clonotype. The chain combines TRBV5-1 with TRBJ2-7, with TRBD1 matching over 7 bases. With V trimmed by 0 bases and J by 0 bases, 3 bases remained unmatched. The CDR3 spans 15 residues. Germline CDR1 reads SGHRS; CDR2 reads YFSETQ. CDR3 amino acids: CASSLGDSHSYEQYF. Written as DNA, the CDR3 is TGCGCCAGCAGCTTGGGGGACAGCCACTCCTACGAGCAGTACTTC. Filled out from reference TRBV5-1 and TRBJ2-7, the complete variable domain reads KAGVTQTPRYLIKTRGQQVTLSCSPISGHRSVSWYQQTPGQGLQFLFEYFSETQRNKGNFPGRFSGRQFSNSRSEMNVSTLELGDSALYLCASSLGDSHSYEQYFGPGTRLTVT.

The gene calls are TRBV6-2 or TRBV6-3 and TRBJ2-7, with TRBD2 as a possible D gene (5 bases). V lost 6 bases and J 0 bases, leaving 12 bases between the germline ends. CDR1 MNHEY and CDR2 SVGEGT come from the germline V gene. CDR3 length: 14 residues. CDR3 residues: CASSIQGSSYEQYV. CDR3 nucleotides: TGTGCCAGCAGCATCCAAGGGAGCTCCTACGAGCAGTACGTC.

The chain uses TRBV27 and TRBJ1-5, with a weak D call TRBD1 (5 bases). Per the germline V gene, CDR1 is MNHEY and CDR2 is SMNVEV (reference sequence). The CDR3 consists of 15 residues. V was clipped by 3 bases and J by 0 bases, with 9 bases between them. The CDR3 sequence is CASSLWGDSNQPQHF. CDR3 sequence (DNA): TGTGCCAGCAGTTTGTGGGGGGATAGCAATCAGCCCCAGCATTTT.

V gene TRBV24-1 combines with J gene TRBJ2-5; 9 bases line up with TRBD2. V lost 3 bases to trimming and J lost 3 bases; unmatched junction nucleotides: 4. Germline V lookup: CDR1 KGHDR, CDR2 SFDVKD. CDR3 length: 15 residues. CDR3 bases: TGTGCCACCAGTGATCCGGCTAGCGGGGAAGAGACCCAGTACTTC. This translates into CATSDPASGEETQYF.